This T cell receptor beta chain was obtained from a study of cytomegalovirus exposure and HLA in healthy donors. Study as a whole: About 85 million unique TCRs from HLA-typed donors were held in an early release of data. Notes on the study in general: A few chains linked to CMV were shown in vitro to be specific for CMV antigens. By a later analysis, the bulk of CMV-associated TCR beta chains appeared HLA-restricted.

Trimming shortened V by 9 bases and J by 8 bases, and 14 bases separated the two germline ends. The CDR3 is made up of 13 amino acids. Germline CDR1 is MDHEN and CDR2 is SYDVKM. Concerning this clone: Antigen unknown.

The PCR made use of 60 Vbeta and 13 Jbeta primers. The method was immunoSEQ multiplex PCR; TCRdb's version includes in-frame clones alone and lacks a portion of them. The sample shows around 60,000 clones, less than 75% of them seen only once. This clonotype originated in a man aged 45-60 years in good health and CMV-seropositive. Sequenced input: PBMCs. V gene TRBV28 combines with J gene TRBJ1-6; weak D call: TRBD1 (5 bases). CDR3 DNA: TGTGCCAGTACTCCCGTCAGGGATTCACCCCTCCACTTT. Its translation: CASTPVRDSPLHF.